This is a list of T cell receptor beta chains from one sample in a study of early T cells in non-severe SARS-CoV-2 infection. TCRdb processed the 5' RACE reads anew with MiXCR; each CDR3 protein has one entry. The profile shows approximately 90,000 distinct CDR3 sequences, roughly 12% of them singletons. The material was whole blood, obtained at baseline. These receptors originate from an adult who was a healthcare worker with PCR-confirmed SARS-CoV-2 infection or an uninfected control (not recorded which). The CDR3 runs from the conserved cysteine through the conserved F or W. The order of the fields is V gene, D gene, clone size, J gene, CDR3 DNA, CDR3 protein. D genes are given only for firm matches. Only part of the rows carry a size: once, few, many, or a class if the clone is expanded.

TRBV12-3/TRBV12-4	.	many	TRBJ2-3	TGTGCCAGCAGTACTGGGTCGGCGCAGTATTTT	CASSTGSAQYF
TRBV11-3	.	.	TRBJ1-1	TGTGCCAGCAGCCTGGGAGGGGCCGGGGCTTTCTTT	CASSLGGAGAFF
TRBV12-3/TRBV12-4	TRBD1	many	TRBJ1-5	TGTGCCAGCAGTCCCCGACAGGGGTATAGCAATCAGCCCCAGCATTTT	CASSPRQGYSNQPQHF
TRBV12-3/TRBV12-4	TRBD1	.	TRBJ2-1	TGTGCCAGCAGTCAACAGGGGAAGAATGAGCAGTTCTTC	CASSQQGKNEQFF
TRBV28	.	many	TRBJ1-1	TGTGCCAGCAGCGTGAACACTGAAGCTTTCTTT	CASSVNTEAFF
TRBV30	.	.	TRBJ1-5	TGTGCCTGGAGTGTAAATGGAGGTACCAATCAGCCCCAGCATTTT	CAWSVNGGTNQPQHF
TRBV5-1	.	.	TRBJ2-3	TGCGCCAGCAGCTTTGATTTCACAGATACGCAGTATTTT	CASSFDFTDTQYF
TRBV19	.	.	TRBJ1-5	TGTGCCAGTAGTATCAATATAAATCAGCCCCAGCATTTT	CASSININQPQHF
TRBV29-1	.	.	TRBJ2-1	TGCAGCATAATAAGCGCTTACAATGAGCAGTTCTTC	CSIISAYNEQFF
TRBV10-3	.	few	TRBJ1-1	TGTGCCATCAGCTGGACGGGGAACACTGAAGCTTTCTTT	CAISWTGNTEAFF
TRBV6-5	.	.	TRBJ1-1	TGTGCCAGCAGCCGGGGCCAGGGGACTGAAGCTTTCTTT	CASSRGQGTEAFF
TRBV12-3/TRBV12-4	TRBD1	few	TRBJ1-3	TGTGCCAGCAGATCACAGGGGGCGGGGACCTCTGGAAACACCATATATTTT	CASRSQGAGTSGNTIYF
TRBV7-8	TRBD1	once	TRBJ2-5	TGTGCCAGCAGCCCGGGACAGCCGAAAGAGACCCAGTACTTC	CASSPGQPKETQYF
TRBV29-1	TRBD1	many	TRBJ1-2	TGCAGCGCCCAGACAGGGGCAAACTATGGCTACACCTTC	CSAQTGANYGYTF
TRBV19	TRBD2	many	TRBJ2-1	TGTGCCAGTACTTGGAGGACTAGCGGGAGCTCCTACAATGAGCAGTTCTTC	CASTWRTSGSSYNEQFF
TRBV12-3/TRBV12-4	TRBD1	.	TRBJ1-3	TGTGCCAGCAGTTACTGGGCAGGGGGCAACGAGCCCGGAAACACCATATATTTT	CASSYWAGGNEPGNTIYF
TRBV24-1	TRBD2	many	TRBJ2-3	TGTGCCACCAGTGATCCCGTAGCGGGAGATAAAGCGCAGTATTTT	CATSDPVAGDKAQYF
TRBV7-2	TRBD2	few	TRBJ2-3	TGTGCCAGCAGCCGACTAGCGGGGGCTAGGACAGATACGCAGTATTTT	CASSRLAGARTDTQYF
TRBV11-2	.	few	TRBJ2-7	TGTGCCAGCAGCTTAGAAGTGTTGGCTAACGAGCAGTACTTC	CASSLEVLANEQYF
TRBV15	.	many	TRBJ1-2	TGTGCCACCAGCACCGCCCCCCTGGGTGGAGGCTACACCTTC	CATSTAPLGGGYTF
TRBV6-4	.	many	TRBJ2-1	TGTGCCAGCAGTGACTCAAGGGCACGGGGGCCGTACAATGAGCAGTTCTTC	CASSDSRARGPYNEQFF
TRBV29-1	TRBD1	.	TRBJ1-2	TGCAGCGCAAACCTTCCGGGACAGACCTATGGCTACACCTTC	CSANLPGQTYGYTF
TRBV5-1	.	few	TRBJ1-2	TGCGCCAGCAGCGCCAGTTCTAACTATGGCTACACCTTC	CASSASSNYGYTF
TRBV24-1	.	many	TRBJ2-7	TGTGCCACCAGTGAGGGGGCGGGAAGAGACGAGCAGTACTTC	CATSEGAGRDEQYF
TRBV5-1	TRBD1	many	TRBJ1-1	TGCGCCAGCAGCATCGGACAGGGAGCTGAAGCTTTCTTT	CASSIGQGAEAFF
TRBV6-5	TRBD1	.	TRBJ2-1	TGTGCCAGCAGTTACTCGCGGGACAGGGCCTACAATGAGCAGTTCTTC	CASSYSRDRAYNEQFF
TRBV29-1	.	.	TRBJ1-2	TGCAGCGTTGACGGCGGGCTTGGCTACACCTTC	CSVDGGLGYTF
TRBV2	TRBD2	many	TRBJ2-3	TGTGCCAGCAGGAGCGGGGAGCCAGATACGCAGTATTTT	CASRSGEPDTQYF
TRBV5-1	.	.	TRBJ1-5	TGCGCCAGCAGCGCAGACAGCCTACATCAGCCCCAGCATTTT	CASSADSLHQPQHF
TRBV18	.	.	TRBJ2-3	TGTGCCAGCTCACCACAGTTAGACACAGATACGCAGTATTTT	CASSPQLDTDTQYF
TRBV28	.	.	TRBJ1-1	TGTGCCAGCAGTTCACAAATAGGCACTGAAGCTTTCTTT	CASSSQIGTEAFF
TRBV28	.	.	TRBJ2-4	TGTGCCAGCAGTTTACGTCACCAAGCCAAAAACATTCAGTACTTC	CASSLRHQAKNIQYF
TRBV5-4	.	.	TRBJ2-5	TGTGCCAGCAGCTACGAAGAGACCCAGTACTTC	CASSYEETQYF
TRBV7-9	.	.	TRBJ2-1	TGTGCCAGCGGCGCAGGATCCGTCTACAATGAGCAGTTCTTC	CASGAGSVYNEQFF
TRBV7-9	TRBD1	many	TRBJ2-7	TGTGCCAGCAGCTTAGAAGGGACAGGACGGTCCTACGAGCAGTACTTC	CASSLEGTGRSYEQYF
TRBV20-1	TRBD2	.	TRBJ2-3	TGCAGTGCTAGACCCCCCGGGACTAGCGGCACAGATACGCAGTATTTT	CSARPPGTSGTDTQYF
TRBV6-5	.	few	TRBJ2-1	TGTGCCAGCAGTTACTCGTTTGAGGGGCTAGGGCAGTTCTTC	CASSYSFEGLGQFF
TRBV18	TRBD1	medium-sized	TRBJ2-3	TGTGCCAGCTCCCTATCGACAGGGGGTACAGATACGCAGTATTTT	CASSLSTGGTDTQYF
TRBV5-6	.	.	TRBJ2-4	TGTGCCAGCAGCTTTAGGACACCTGGGACGGACATTCAGTACTTC	CASSFRTPGTDIQYF
TRBV20-1	.	.	TRBJ2-2	TGCAGTGCTAGAGACAGGGGCACCGGGGAGCTGTTTTTT	CSARDRGTGELFF
TRBV20-1	TRBD2	many	TRBJ2-1	TGCAGTGCTTGGCCGGGACTAGGGAATAACAATGAGCAGTTCTTC	CSAWPGLGNNNEQFF
TRBV20-1	.	.	TRBJ2-7	TGCAGTGCTAAGATAGGGGACTACGAGCAGTACTTC	CSAKIGDYEQYF
TRBV9	.	.	TRBJ1-2	TGTGCCAACCCGTGGGGTGGCTACACCTTC	CANPWGGYTF
TRBV7-9	TRBD1	many	TRBJ1-4	TGTGCCAGCAGCCAAAGACAGGGGAAGGAAAAACTGTTTTTT	CASSQRQGKEKLFF
TRBV20-1	.	.	TRBJ2-7	TGCAGTGCTAGTCAAGCGGACTACGAGCAGTACTTC	CSASQADYEQYF